This record concerns one T cell receptor (beta chain) sequence. This clone was counted only a few times. Its antigen is unknown. No base-level quality is on record; no much larger clone is a single base apart. Thawed unstimulated PBMCs were stained for CD3, CD4 and CD8 and FACS-sorted into CD3+CD4+ and CD3+CD8+ populations. Each of the 8 studied subjects was randomized to immunosuppression withdrawal. The Qiagen DNeasy Blood and Tissue Kit was used for genomic DNA isolation. The CDR3 starts with the cysteine, ends with the phenylalanine, and has 13 residues. The CDR3 DNA has 39 bases and is translated from base 1. V is clipped by 3 bases and J by 8 bases, and the sequence between their germline boundaries is 14 bases long. The germline V gene (reference sequence) specifies GTSNPN as CDR1 and SVGIG as CDR2. These data originate in a study of T cell clones after liver transplantation (dated by TCRdb to between 2017 and 2020). At the level of the whole study: The samples were obtained from ITN030ST, a randomized trial that attempted immunosuppression withdrawal within 2 years after liver transplantation. Donor-reactive T cell clones were identified by TCRbeta sequencing following a pre-transplant mixed lymphocyte reaction and were subsequently tracked in post-transplant blood. Third party-reactive TCRbeta sequences were also identified from pre-transplant MLRs to serve as an antigen-independent comparator for donor-reactive sequences. Three of the eight recipients were HCV-positive; the others were transplanted for non-autoimmune, non-viral indications. No induction therapy was given to the subjects, and standard immunosuppression was administered until randomization at 12-24 months post-transplant. Tolerance meant complete immunosuppression withdrawal for at least one year without liver enzymes rising beyond twice the upper limit of normal. Blood samples were collected pre-transplant, pre-randomization before withdrawal, and post-randomization after either complete withdrawal or failed withdrawal. The study cohort included 8 liver transplant recipients, of whom 3 were classified as tolerant and 5 as non-tolerant.

Paper-wide results and their limitations: The decline in donor-reactive sequences exceeded the decline in third party-reactive sequences, suggesting partial antigen-specific deletion that was unrelated to withdrawal success. The conclusions were considered preliminary, being limited by small, heterogeneous patient numbers and non-standardized post-transplant time points. In 5 of 8 subjects, regardless of tolerance or HCV status, circulating donor-reactive CD4 TCRbeta sequences dropped significantly post-transplant. After accounting for repertoire turnover, donor-reactive detection was significantly reduced in 7 of 8 subjects for CD4 and 8 of 8 for CD8. Because allograft tissue specimens were not available, migration of donor-reactive T cells into the graft, rather than deletion, may have occurred. In two subjects, low numbers of available donor cells limited the measurable donor-reactive repertoire.

Frozen genomic DNA underwent high-throughput TCRbeta CDR3 sequencing by immunoSEQ, including PCR amplification, mapping, bias correction and internal controls. As for the original processing: Productive rearrangements were kept, and unique TCRbeta sequences were defined by CDR3 nucleotide sequence plus V and J gene. For a sequence to be called donor-reactive, it needed a frequency of at least 0.01% and at least 5-fold expansion in CFSE-low cells compared with unstimulated pre-transplant cells. Minimum frequency thresholds were set for each subject based on the unstimulated sample with the lowest template count, ensuring at least 90% detection power. Jensen-Shannon divergence between the top 1000 TCRbeta sequences post-transplant and pre-transplant was used to measure repertoire turnover. Two-sided Fisher's exact tests were used to test for changes in the detection of donor-reactive sequences. The table comes from immuneACCESS by way of TCRdb, which keeps in-frame sequences with V and J called. Part of the clones is missing from these tables; in studies checked, under half for an unresolved V gene and the rest for unknown reasons. The D gene and trimming were derived from the DNA, and the V and J assignments and clone size from that table. For this sample there are 50,000 to 60,000 clones; more than 70% appear just once. The ten biggest clones cover about a tenth of the sample.

This sequence uses TRBV30 and TRBJ2-4, with no confident D gene call. The sequence came from a human patient who received a liver transplant. In patients who had a transplant, some T cells may come from the graft donor. The material was CD4+ T cells from blood, obtained at the 22-month timepoint. The CDR3 sequence is CAWSAGALDIQYF. The nucleotide sequence is given as TGTGCCTGGAGCGCAGGAGCCCTCGACATTCAGTACTTC.